The entry below describes one TCR beta chain. Its antigen is currently unknown. This entry is derived from a study of PD-L1 blockade in urothelial cancer. Germline CDR1 and CDR2: SGHRS and YFSETQ. With 4 bases clipped from V and 1 base from J, the junction kept 3 bases outside the gene matches. This CDR3 is built from 16 residues. Synthetic TCR analog templates were spiked into each PCR. The protocol was immunoSEQ multiplex PCR, while the TCRdb copy is restricted to in-frame clones and leaves out a portion. The table has some 54,000 clones, approximately 80% seen once. Study-level results: Tumor-associated blood clones were expanded more by durable-benefit patients at 3 weeks.

The TCR originated in a man between 35 and 55 years old with urothelial cancer. The specimen comprised PBMCs, sampled around atezolizumab (anti-PD-L1) treatment. This rearrangement joins TRBV5-1 to TRBJ2-2; the match to TRBD2 covers 11 bases. As DNA, the CDR3 is TGCGCCAGCAGCGGCGGGACTAGCGGGAACACCGGGGAGCTGTTTTTT. It encodes CASSGGTSGNTGELFF. The entire variable domain, with the rest obtained from reference TRBV5-1 and TRBJ2-2, is as follows: KAGVTQTPRYLIKTRGQQVTLSCSPISGHRSVSWYQQTPGQGLQFLFEYFSETQRNKGNFPGRFSGRQFSNSRSEMNVSTLELGDSALYLCASSGGTSGNTGELFFGEGSRLTVL.